This T cell receptor (beta chain) was documented in a study of blood T cells in healthy people across ages. The V end lost 0 bases, the J end lost 7 bases, and 13 bases lay between the germline ends. CDR1 is LGHNA and CDR2 is YSLEER in the germline V gene. This CDR3 is built from 15 residues. Next came a second PCR, run for about 6 to 12 cycles, which used a sample-barcoded 5' primer along with a J-beta primer mix. No fewer than 3 million CDR3-containing paired-end reads came from each sample. Using its own MiXCR run on the 5' RACE reads, TCRdb lists one record per CDR3 protein. The data show more than 500,000 distinct CDR3 sequences, roughly 29% seen once. This clonotype was picked up many times. What it recognizes is unknown. Regarding the study as a whole: TCR beta diversity per million T cells fell roughly linearly with age.

Sequencing was performed on blood. V and J are TRBV4-3 and TRBJ2-1, with D possibly being TRBD2 (6 bases). This clonotype was obtained from a woman in her 70s in good health. The CDR3 loop reads CASSQDFTSWNEQFF. The CDR3 coding sequence is TGCGCCAGCAGCCAAGATTTTACTAGCTGGAATGAGCAGTTCTTC.